The 32 T cell receptor beta chains below all came from one sample that was sequenced in a study of post-analysis software for immune sequencing data. Each TCR beta cDNA library carried unique molecular identifiers. TCRdb re-derived calls from the PCR reads in MiXCR, one entry per CDR3 protein. The sample includes some 160,000 distinct CDR3 sequences, 35% to 40% of them seen just once. The specimen was blood, collected after autologous hematopoietic stem cell transplantation. The source of these receptors is a girl aged 10 to 17 with multiple sclerosis.

This clonotype was recorded a few times. The chain couples TRBV20-1 to TRBJ2-2; perhaps D is TRBD1 or TRBD2 (5 bases each). The CDR3 loop spans 16 amino acids. CDR1 DFQATT and CDR2 SNEGSKA come from the germline V gene (reference sequence). Trimming took 0 bases from V and 3 from J, leaving 14 bases between them. The CDR3 sequence is CSARDVVMGDTGELFF. The DNA of the CDR3 is TGCAGTGCTAGAGATGTCGTAATGGGGGACACCGGGGAGCTGTTTTTT.

J is TRBJ2-4 and V is TRBV6-1, with 13 positions matching TRBD2. After removal of 2 bases from V and 13 bases from J, the junction contained 8 bases not matched to a gene. Germline CDR1 reads MNHNS; CDR2 reads SASEGT. CDR3 length: 15 amino acids. The CDR3 nucleotides are TGTGCCAGCAGTGAACCGCGAACTAGCGGGAGGGTGCAGTACTTC. Residues: CASSEPRTSGRVQYF.

Comments on this clonotype: At one of its ends the junction is not consistent with the germline gene, which may arise from a read error. The V call is TRBV29-1, the J call TRBJ2-1; D tentatively fits TRBD1 or TRBD2 (5 bases each). The CDR3 consists of 11 residues. Per the germline V gene, CDR1 is SQVTM and CDR2 is ANQGSEA. CDR3 protein: CSVETGPVILF. The CDR3 bases are TGCAGCGTTGAAACGGGACCGGTGATACTCTTC.

This clonotype is hyperexpanded. This sequence joins TRBV7-8 and TRBJ2-7; 8 bases match TRBD1. Germline V gene sequence: CDR1 SGHVS, CDR2 FQNEAQ. The trim removed 5 bases at V and 6 bases at J, leaving 12 bases unmatched. The CDR3 is made up of 15 amino acids. Here the CDR3 reads CASSLQGGAVSEQYF. In DNA, the CDR3 is TGTGCCAGCAGCCTACAGGGGGGTGCGGTGAGCGAGCAGTACTTC.

In this sample, this clonotype turned up a few times. This sequence joins TRBV15 and TRBJ2-1, with D possibly being TRBD2 (6 bases). Per germline, CDR1 LNHNV and CDR2 YYDKDF (reference sequence). The CDR3 is made up of 13 amino acids. Trimming took 5 bases from V and 8 from J, leaving 13 bases between them. The CDR3 DNA sequence: TGTGCCACCAGCCTTAGCGGTTGGGATGAGCAGTTCTTC. Amino acids: CATSLSGWDEQFF.

The rearrangement joins TRBV7-2 to TRBJ2-4; 8 bases match TRBD1. Germline V gene lookup returns CDR1 SGHTA and CDR2 FQGNSA. The V and J ends lost 5 bases and 13 bases, in that order; junction bases with no gene match: 10. The CDR3 is 13 amino acids. The CDR3 is CASSRAGGWEQYF. The CDR3 DNA follows: TGTGCCAGCAGCCGGGCAGGGGGCTGGGAGCAGTACTTC.

The chain is built from TRBV7-2 and TRBJ2-7; D is perhaps TRBD2 (6 bases). V lost 5 bases, J lost 7 bases, and 21 bases lay in between. Germline V CDR1 and CDR2: SGHTA, FQGNSA. This CDR3 is 15 amino acids long. The CDR3 region is CASSPWGVKGLEQYF. As DNA, the CDR3 is TGTGCCAGCAGCCCCTGGGGGGTCAAGGGTCTTGAGCAGTACTTC.

This chain uses TRBV20-1 with TRBJ2-7, with D maybe TRBD2 (6 bases). Trimming shortened V by 1 base and J by 0 bases, and 13 bases separated the two germline ends. The CDR3 runs 15 residues. Germline V CDR1 and CDR2: DFQATT, SNEGSKA (reference sequence). The CDR3 here is CSARASGPVSYEQYF. CDR3 DNA: TGCAGTGCTAGAGCGAGCGGGCCCGTCTCCTACGAGCAGTACTTC.

This clonotype was seen only once. The CDR3 DNA is TGTGCCAGCAGCTTGGGACACCCGAACACTGAAGCTTTCTTT. It yields the protein CASSLGHPNTEAFF. The rearrangement joins TRBV11-3 to TRBJ1-1, with a weak D call TRBD1 (6 bases). The CDR3 is made up of 14 amino acids. Looked up from germline, CDR1 is SGHNT and CDR2 is YENEEA. The V gene lost 3 bases and the J gene lost 1 base, with 9 bases spanning the gap.

This chain links TRBV9 with TRBJ2-1, with D perhaps given as TRBD1 or TRBD2 (6 bases each). This CDR3 region has 17 residues. From germline, CDR1 is SGDLS and CDR2 YYNGEE. V was shortened by 2 bases and J by 0 bases, with 15 bases between the two germline ends. The CDR3 region has the DNA TGTGCCAGCAGCGTTAGGGGGAGGCCCGACTCCTACAATGAGCAGTTCTTC. Translating gives CASSVRGRPDSYNEQFF.

The chain joins TRBV7-9 to TRBJ2-1; TRBD2 matches at 8 bases. CDR3 length equals 12 residues. Looked up from germline, CDR1 is SEHNR and CDR2 is FQNEAQ (reference sequence). Germline trimming cut 4 bases from V and 8 bases from J; bases unmatched to any gene: 1. In DNA form, the CDR3 reads TGTGCCAGCAGCTCGGGGGGGTATGAGCAGTTCTTC. Translation: CASSSGGYEQFF.

About this clonotype: At one boundary the junction diverges from the germline segment, which might be a read error. The chain recombines TRBV5-1 with TRBJ1-1; maybe TRBD1 (6 bases). Germline V CDR1 and CDR2: SGHRS, YFSETQ. The CDR3 covers 14 residues. The CDR3 DNA sequence: TGCGTCAGCAGCTGGGGACAACTGAACACTGAAGCTTTCTTT. It specifies CVSSWGQLNTEAFF.

A few counts support this clonotype. The chain uses TRBV28 and TRBJ2-3, with 11 bases fitting TRBD2. The germline V gene has CDR1 MDHEN and CDR2 SYDVKM. CDR3 length: 17 amino acids. V dropped 4 bases and J dropped 2; count of bases not matched to a gene: 8. The DNA for the CDR3 is TGTGCCAGCAGTTCCTCGGGACTAGCGGAATACACAGATACGCAGTATTTT. Its translation is CASSSSGLAEYTDTQYF.

CDR3 sequence (DNA): TGTGCCAGCAGTTTAGGGAGCGGGGACTACGAGCAGTACTTC. It encodes CASSLGSGDYEQYF. The chain combines TRBV27 with TRBJ2-7, with 7 nucleotides matching TRBD2. In germline, CDR1 is MNHEY, CDR2 SMNVEV (reference sequence). Unmatched junction bases numbered 4, after V lost 2 bases and J lost 3 bases. CDR3 length: 14 amino acids.

The table lists this clonotype with a count of one. The chain combines TRBV29-1 with TRBJ2-3; TRBD2 agrees at 12 bases. Germline V gene sequence: CDR1 SQVTM, CDR2 ANQGSEA. V lost 1 base and J lost 4; bases outside the gene matches: 12. CDR3 length: 18 amino acids. The CDR3 nucleotides are TGCAGCGTTGAAGGGTGGACTAGCGGGATTAGCGGCGCAGATACGCAGTATTTT. Amino acids: CSVEGWTSGISGADTQYF.

The rearrangement joins TRBV28 to TRBJ2-6, with D uncertain. Trimming shortened V by 3 bases and J by 0 bases, and 6 bases separated the two germline ends. The CDR3 covers 15 residues. Germline CDR1 and CDR2: MDHEN and SYDVKM. The CDR3 is CASSFYLSGANVLTF. CDR3 coding DNA: TGTGCCAGCAGTTTTTATCTCTCTGGGGCCAACGTCCTGACTTTC.

V is TRBV20-1 and J is TRBJ2-1; D may correspond to TRBD1 or TRBD2 (5 bases each). This CDR3 is 16 amino acids long. CDR1 is DFQATT and CDR2 is SNEGSKA in the germline V gene (reference sequence). V lost 6 bases and J 4 bases, leaving 22 bases between the germline ends. The chain's CDR3 is CSATRGGELVYNEQFF. For the CDR3, the DNA is TGCAGTGCGACTCGGGGCGGCGAATTGGTATACAATGAGCAGTTCTTC.

This clonotype was detected only a few times. The genes are TRBV12-3 or TRBV12-4 and TRBJ1-2; TRBD1 matches at 8 bases. J lost 4 bases, V lost 4 bases, and 5 bases had no gene match. The CDR3 covers 14 residues. CDR3 coding DNA: TGTGCCAGCAGTTACACAGGGGGGTTCTATGGCTACACCTTC. Its protein product is CASSYTGGFYGYTF.

This clonotype was picked up a small number of times. J is TRBJ2-7 and V is TRBV6-6; D is perhaps TRBD1 (6 bases). The CDR3 consists of 14 residues. Germline V gene sequence: CDR1 MNHNY, CDR2 SVGAGI (reference sequence). The germline V and J ends were trimmed by 2 bases and 2 bases, with 10 bases remaining between them. The CDR3 DNA reads as TGTGCCAGCAGTTACGGGGGCAAAACCTACGAGCAGTACTTC. It encodes CASSYGGKTYEQYF.

This clonotype was recorded only once. This may come from a read error, since a much larger clone is one base off. The gene calls are TRBV6-6 and TRBJ2-1; TRBD1 matches 8 bases. Germline CDR1 reads MNHNY; CDR2 reads SVGAGI (reference sequence). The CDR3 sequence is 17 residues long. CDR3 loop: CASSDSARDRRNNGQFF. The CDR3 region has the DNA TGTGCCAGCAGTGACTCGGCCAGGGACAGGAGAAACAATGGGCAGTTCTTC.

The chain uses TRBV12-3 or TRBV12-4 and TRBJ1-4; 10 bases are shared with TRBD1. J was trimmed by 6 bases and V by 3 bases; bases with no gene match: 7. The CDR3 is made up of 16 amino acids. CDR3 loop: CASSFKSGTGDEKLFF. CDR3 nucleotides: TGTGCCAGCAGTTTCAAATCCGGGACAGGGGATGAAAAACTGTTTTTT.

CDR3 nucleotides: TGCAGTGCTAGAGTAGGGACTAGCGGGCCAGAGGGGTCTTACGAGCAGTACTTC. As protein: CSARVGTSGPEGSYEQYF. The chain joins TRBV20-1 to TRBJ2-7; 12 bases are a match to TRBD2. CDR3 length: 18 residues. Trimming removed 1 base from V and 4 bases from J; junction bases left unmatched: 14. Germline V lookup: CDR1 DFQATT, CDR2 SNEGSKA (reference sequence).

The V gene is TRBV2, the J gene TRBJ1-6, with 7 bases aligning to TRBD1. CDR1 is SNHLY, CDR2 FYNNEI, per germline. The CDR3 totals 13 residues. V was pared by 9 bases and J by 10 bases, with 9 bases of the junction left unmatched. CDR3 loop: CASIRDSGSPLHF. The CDR3 bases are TGTGCCAGTATCCGGGACAGCGGGTCACCCCTCCACTTT.

The rearrangement links TRBV5-1 to TRBJ2-7; TRBD1 might be the D (7 bases). Trimming took off 0 bases at V and 7 bases at J, with 11 bases between the two ends. Germline loops: CDR1 SGHRS, CDR2 YFSETQ. This CDR3 region has 13 residues. The CDR3, as DNA: TGCGCCAGCAGCTTGGAGGGGGCGGGAGAGCAGTACTTC. Encoded protein: CASSLEGAGEQYF.

V and J are TRBV2 and TRBJ1-2; D gene ambiguous. Germline values: CDR1 SNHLY, CDR2 FYNNEI. V shed 9 bases and J shed 3 bases, with 11 bases lying between them. The CDR3 is made up of 12 amino acids. The CDR3 sequence is CARTGPHYGYTF. In DNA, the CDR3 is TGTGCCAGAACCGGGCCTCACTATGGCTACACCTTC.

This chain links TRBV11-2 with TRBJ1-6, with D perhaps TRBD1 (6 bases). V was trimmed by 4 bases and J by 11 bases, leaving 15 bases between them. CDR3 length: 14 residues. Germline V gene data show CDR1 as SGHAT and CDR2 as FQNNGV. This chain's CDR3 is CASSSEGGSTPLHF. The CDR3 DNA sequence: TGTGCCAGCAGCTCAGAGGGGGGATCTACACCCCTCCACTTT.

This clonotype was seen only a few times. Possible read error: a much larger clone is one base away. The chain joins TRBV3-1 to TRBJ2-5; no definite D call. The tail of the sequence fits TRBJ2-1 better, so the J call may be wrong. CDR3 length equals 12 residues. Germline V CDR1 and CDR2: LGHDT, YNNKEL (reference sequence). Here the CDR3 DNA reads TGTGCCAGCAGCCAAGTAGAAGAGACCCAGTTCTTC. Residues: CASSQVEETQFF.

This clonotype occurred a few times. This chain links TRBV12-3 or TRBV12-4 with TRBJ2-1, with 9 positions matching TRBD2. V trimming: 4 bases; J trimming: 4 bases; junction bases outside the gene matches: 8. The CDR3 extends over 16 amino acids. The CDR3 protein is CASSSLLAGPYNEQFF. CDR3 sequence (DNA): TGTGCCAGCAGTTCACTACTAGCGGGCCCTTACAATGAGCAGTTCTTC.

This clonotype showed up just a few times. The chain links TRBV10-3 to TRBJ1-5; D is unclear. Per the germline V gene, CDR1 is ENHRY and CDR2 is SYGVKD. Between the trimmed V and J ends, which lost 2 bases and 3 bases, there was a span of 8 bases. This CDR3 comprises 14 residues. The CDR3 spells CAISEVGNNQPQHF. The CDR3 bases are TGTGCCATCAGTGAGGTCGGAAACAATCAGCCCCAGCATTTT.

The chain recombines TRBV29-1 with TRBJ1-1, with TRBD1 matching 7 bases. Germline lookup yields CDR1 SQVTM and CDR2 ANQGSEA. CDR3 size: 14 residues. V trimming: 5 bases; J trimming: 1 base; junction bases outside the gene matches: 7. CDR3 bases: TGCAGCGTTAGCGGGACAGCTAAGAACACTGAAGCTTTCTTT. Its translation is CSVSGTAKNTEAFF.

J is TRBJ2-7 and V is TRBV20-1; possible D gene TRBD1, 5 bases. The CDR3 contains 13 residues. The germline CDR1 and CDR2 sequences are DFQATT and SNEGSKA (reference sequence). Trimming cost V 6 bases and J 1 base, with 13 bases left between them. The CDR3 sequence: CSAPDRESYEQYF. CDR3 in DNA: TGCAGTGCCCCAGACAGAGAATCCTACGAGCAGTACTTC.

In its sample, this clonotype was seen a few times. The chain employs TRBV7-9 and TRBJ1-5; 8 nucleotides align to TRBD1. Trimming removed 5 bases from V and 6 bases from J; junction bases left unmatched: 0. The CDR3 runs 12 residues. The germline V gene encodes CDR1 SEHNR and CDR2 FQNEAQ (reference sequence). The CDR3 bases are TGTGCCAGCAGCCAGGGGGCTCAGCCCCAGCATTTT. The encoded protein is CASSQGAQPQHF. Based on the CDR3 plus reference TRBV7-9 and TRBJ1-5, the full variable domain is DTGVSQNPRHKITKRGQNVTFRCDPISEHNRLYWYRQTLGQGPEFLTYFQNEAQLEKSRLLSDRFSAERPKGSFSTLEIQRTEQGDSAMYLCASSQGAQPQHFGDGTRLSIL.